This is a list of T cell receptor beta chains from one sample in a study of shared clonotypes between healthy human individuals. Profiling relied on immunoSEQ multiplex PCR, and the TCRdb table lists in-frame clones only, not all of them. The sample carries approximately 95,000 clones, approximately 61% recorded once. Specimen: memory CD8+ T cells sorted from blood. These receptors all stem from a man aged 30 to 45 in good health. The CDR3 runs from the conserved cysteine through the conserved F or W. Each record gives: J gene, V gene, clone size, D gene, CDR3 protein, CDR3 DNA. A D gene is named only where the DNA matches it firmly. The listing skips clone size in some rows; elsewhere it reads once, few, many or a size class.

j_gene: TRBJ1-1; v_gene: TRBV7-3; abundance: -; d_gene: -; CDR3aa: CASSAQMNTEAFF; CDR3nt: TGTGCCAGCAGCGCTCAGATGAACACTGAAGCTTTCTTT
j_gene: TRBJ2-7; v_gene: TRBV27; abundance: -; d_gene: -; CDR3aa: CASSSGGGTYEQYF; CDR3nt: TGTGCCAGCAGTTCAGGGGGGGGGACCTACGAGCAGTACTTC
j_gene: TRBJ1-1; v_gene: TRBV27; abundance: -; d_gene: -; CDR3aa: CASSLGTEAFF; CDR3nt: TGTGCCAGCAGCTTAGGGACAGAAGCTTTCTTT
j_gene: TRBJ2-2; v_gene: TRBV7-9; abundance: -; d_gene: -; CDR3aa: CASSPPETPNTGELFF; CDR3nt: TGTGCCAGCAGCCCTCCGGAGACACCTAACACCGGGGAGCTGTTTTTT
j_gene: TRBJ1-2; v_gene: TRBV19; abundance: -; d_gene: -; CDR3aa: CASTPDSSQIDGYTF; CDR3nt: TGTGCCAGTACCCCGGACTCCTCACAGATTGATGGCTACACCTTC
j_gene: TRBJ2-5; v_gene: TRBV27; abundance: -; d_gene: -; CDR3aa: CASSPDQETQYF; CDR3nt: TGTGCCAGCAGTCCAGACCAAGAGACCCAGTACTTC
j_gene: TRBJ1-5; v_gene: TRBV28; abundance: -; d_gene: -; CDR3aa: CASSPGQGYYSNQPQHF; CDR3nt: TGTGCCAGCAGTCCAGGGCAGGGGTATTATAGCAATCAGCCCCAGCATTTT
j_gene: TRBJ2-5; v_gene: TRBV7-9; abundance: -; d_gene: TRBD2; CDR3aa: CASRSGLAGQETQYF; CDR3nt: TGTGCCAGCAGGAGCGGACTAGCGGGACAAGAGACCCAGTACTTC
j_gene: TRBJ2-7; v_gene: TRBV25-1; abundance: -; d_gene: -; CDR3aa: CASSVGSYEQYF; CDR3nt: TGTGCCAGCAGTGTGGGGAGCTACGAGCAGTACTTC
j_gene: TRBJ2-7; v_gene: TRBV28; abundance: -; d_gene: -; CDR3aa: CASEAGGTYEQYF; CDR3nt: TGTGCCAGCGAGGCGGGCGGGACCTACGAGCAGTACTTC
j_gene: TRBJ2-1; v_gene: TRBV27; abundance: -; d_gene: -; CDR3aa: CASSLSIGVNEQFF; CDR3nt: TGTGCCAGCAGTTTATCGATTGGGGTTAATGAGCAGTTCTTC
j_gene: TRBJ2-7; v_gene: TRBV13; abundance: -; d_gene: TRBD2; CDR3aa: CASSFRTSGGTEQYF; CDR3nt: TGTGCCAGCAGCTTCCGGACTAGCGGAGGGACCGAGCAGTACTTC
j_gene: TRBJ2-3; v_gene: TRBV5-1; abundance: few; d_gene: -; CDR3aa: CASSLERGSTDTQYF; CDR3nt: TGCGCCAGCAGCTTGGAGCGCGGGAGCACAGATACGCAGTATTTT
j_gene: TRBJ2-5; v_gene: TRBV14; abundance: -; d_gene: -; CDR3aa: CASSTTSPEETQYF; CDR3nt: TGTGCCAGCAGCACTACGTCGCCAGAAGAGACCCAGTACTTC
j_gene: TRBJ2-1; v_gene: TRBV28; abundance: -; d_gene: -; CDR3aa: CASSSGQGSYNEQFF; CDR3nt: TGTGCCAGCAGTTCTGGACAAGGCTCCTACAATGAGCAGTTCTTC
j_gene: TRBJ2-1; v_gene: TRBV5-1; abundance: once; d_gene: -; CDR3aa: CASSLGDNNEQFF; CDR3nt: TGCGCCAGCAGCTTGGGGGACAACAATGAGCAGTTCTTC
j_gene: TRBJ1-2; v_gene: TRBV5-1; abundance: -; d_gene: -; CDR3aa: CASSLASETYGYTF; CDR3nt: TGCGCCAGCAGCTTGGCATCAGAGACTTATGGCTACACCTTC
j_gene: TRBJ1-1; v_gene: TRBV27; abundance: -; d_gene: TRBD1; CDR3aa: CASSRNRGSVNTEAFF; CDR3nt: TGTGCCAGCAGCCGAAACAGGGGTTCGGTGAACACTGAAGCTTTCTTT
j_gene: TRBJ2-4; v_gene: TRBV2; abundance: -; d_gene: -; CDR3aa: CASSKGGAKNIQYF; CDR3nt: TGTGCCAGCAGTAAGGGGGGTGCCAAAAACATTCAGTACTTC
j_gene: TRBJ2-7; v_gene: TRBV7-8; abundance: -; d_gene: -; CDR3aa: CASSLGAGGYEQYF; CDR3nt: TGTGCCAGCAGCTTAGGAGCAGGCGGGTACGAGCAGTACTTC
j_gene: TRBJ2-7; v_gene: TRBV7-9; abundance: -; d_gene: -; CDR3aa: CASTFPSSYEQYF; CDR3nt: TGTGCCAGCACCTTCCCGAGCTCCTACGAGCAGTACTTC
j_gene: TRBJ2-7; v_gene: TRBV6-6; abundance: many; d_gene: -; CDR3aa: CASASLYEQYF; CDR3nt: TGTGCCAGCGCTAGTCTTTACGAGCAGTACTTC
j_gene: TRBJ1-1; v_gene: TRBV6-5; abundance: -; d_gene: -; CDR3aa: CASSFPGPEAFF; CDR3nt: TGTGCCAGCAGTTTTCCAGGGCCGGAAGCTTTCTTT
j_gene: TRBJ1-5; v_gene: TRBV4-3; abundance: -; d_gene: -; CDR3aa: CASSQTLGDSQPQHF; CDR3nt: TGCGCCAGCAGCCAAACTCTAGGAGATAGTCAGCCCCAGCATTTT
j_gene: TRBJ2-1; v_gene: TRBV29-1; abundance: -; d_gene: -; CDR3aa: CSVPGLGYNEQFF; CDR3nt: TGCAGCGTACCGGGACTCGGCTACAATGAGCAGTTCTTC
j_gene: TRBJ2-7; v_gene: TRBV5-1; abundance: -; d_gene: TRBD1; CDR3aa: CASQTGPSYEQYF; CDR3nt: TGCGCCAGCCAGACAGGGCCCTCCTACGAGCAGTACTTC
j_gene: TRBJ2-7; v_gene: TRBV4-1; abundance: -; d_gene: TRBD1; CDR3aa: CASSQLRQGSYEQYF; CDR3nt: TGCGCCAGCAGCCAATTACGACAGGGGTCCTACGAGCAGTACTTC
j_gene: TRBJ2-7; v_gene: TRBV7-2; abundance: -; d_gene: -; CDR3aa: CASSPFTSSYGLEQYF; CDR3nt: TGTGCCAGCAGCCCCTTTACTAGCTCCTATGGGCTCGAGCAGTACTTC
j_gene: TRBJ2-3; v_gene: TRBV6-5; abundance: -; d_gene: TRBD2; CDR3aa: CASSSPLAGVTDTQYF; CDR3nt: TGTGCCAGCAGTTCCCCACTAGCGGGAGTCACAGATACGCAGTATTTT
j_gene: TRBJ1-1; v_gene: TRBV9; abundance: -; d_gene: -; CDR3aa: CASSVVAGENTEAFF; CDR3nt: TGTGCCAGCAGCGTAGTAGCAGGGGAGAACACTGAAGCTTTCTTT
j_gene: TRBJ1-3; v_gene: TRBV5-4; abundance: many; d_gene: -; CDR3aa: CASSFTGVGNTIYF; CDR3nt: TGTGCCAGCAGCTTTACCGGAGTTGGAAACACCATATATTTT
j_gene: TRBJ2-7; v_gene: TRBV28; abundance: -; d_gene: -; CDR3aa: CASSPGNYYEQYF; CDR3nt: TGTGCCAGCAGTCCTGGGAATTACTACGAGCAGTACTTC
j_gene: TRBJ2-6; v_gene: TRBV19; abundance: -; d_gene: TRBD1; CDR3aa: CATDRAAGANVLTF; CDR3nt: TGTGCCACAGACAGGGCTGCCGGGGCCAACGTCCTGACTTTC
j_gene: TRBJ2-1; v_gene: TRBV7-8; abundance: -; d_gene: TRBD1; CDR3aa: CASSLAGTGAYNEQFF; CDR3nt: TGTGCCAGCAGCTTAGCCGGGACAGGGGCGTACAATGAGCAGTTCTTC
j_gene: TRBJ1-5; v_gene: TRBV28; abundance: -; d_gene: TRBD1; CDR3aa: CASSDRGFSNQPQHF; CDR3nt: TGTGCCAGCAGCGACAGGGGCTTTAGCAATCAGCCCCAGCATTTT
j_gene: TRBJ2-2; v_gene: TRBV6-4; abundance: few; d_gene: -; CDR3aa: CASSDSGTGELFF; CDR3nt: TGTGCCAGCAGTGACTCGGGGACCGGGGAGCTGTTTTTT
j_gene: TRBJ2-3; v_gene: TRBV5-4; abundance: -; d_gene: -; CDR3aa: CASSLGRSTDTQYF; CDR3nt: TGTGCCAGCAGCTTGGGTAGAAGCACAGATACGCAGTATTTT
j_gene: TRBJ2-2; v_gene: TRBV27; abundance: few; d_gene: -; CDR3aa: CASRGGGELFF; CDR3nt: TGTGCCAGCCGTGGTGGCGGGGAGCTGTTTTTT
j_gene: TRBJ2-1; v_gene: TRBV5-4; abundance: -; d_gene: -; CDR3aa: CASSLQVNEQFF; CDR3nt: TGTGCCAGCAGCTTGCAAGTGAATGAGCAGTTCTTC
j_gene: TRBJ1-2; v_gene: TRBV19; abundance: -; d_gene: TRBD1; CDR3aa: CASTPGQGLYGYTF; CDR3nt: TGTGCCAGTACCCCGGGACAGGGGCTCTATGGCTACACCTTC
j_gene: TRBJ2-4; v_gene: TRBV15; abundance: -; d_gene: -; CDR3aa: CATSSFTAPRAKNIQYF; CDR3nt: TGTGCCACCAGCAGCTTTACTGCGCCCCGGGCCAAAAACATTCAGTACTTC
j_gene: TRBJ1-1; v_gene: TRBV9; abundance: few; d_gene: TRBD1; CDR3aa: CASSVSMTGWAFF; CDR3nt: TGTGCCAGCAGCGTTTCCATGACAGGGTGGGCTTTCTTT
j_gene: TRBJ2-7; v_gene: TRBV11-1; abundance: few; d_gene: -; CDR3aa: CASSSYLGEQYF; CDR3nt: TGTGCCAGCAGCTCGTACCTAGGCGAGCAGTACTTC
j_gene: TRBJ2-3; v_gene: TRBV7-9; abundance: few; d_gene: -; CDR3aa: CASGEIGEASFTDTQYF; CDR3nt: TGTGCCAGCGGGGAAATCGGGGAAGCGAGTTTCACAGATACGCAGTATTTT
j_gene: TRBJ2-2; v_gene: TRBV6-4; abundance: -; d_gene: -; CDR3aa: CASSDSGFAGELFF; CDR3nt: TGTGCCAGCAGTGACTCGGGGTTCGCCGGGGAGCTGTTTTTT
j_gene: TRBJ2-5; v_gene: TRBV10-2; abundance: -; d_gene: -; CDR3aa: CASSESMARETQYF; CDR3nt: TGCGCCAGCAGTGAGTCGATGGCGAGAGAGACCCAGTACTTC
j_gene: TRBJ2-7; v_gene: TRBV6-5; abundance: -; d_gene: TRBD1; CDR3aa: CASSYSTGGYEQYF; CDR3nt: TGTGCCAGCAGTTACTCGACAGGGGGCTACGAGCAGTACTTC
j_gene: TRBJ2-2; v_gene: TRBV10-1; abundance: -; d_gene: TRBD1; CDR3aa: CASSPRDRGQNTGELFF; CDR3nt: TGCGCCAGCAGTCCCCGGGACAGGGGACAAAACACCGGGGAGCTGTTTTTT
j_gene: TRBJ2-2; v_gene: TRBV18; abundance: -; d_gene: -; CDR3aa: CASSPQDSPTGELFF; CDR3nt: TGTGCCAGCTCACCACAGGATAGTCCCACCGGGGAGCTGTTTTTT
j_gene: TRBJ1-3; v_gene: TRBV27; abundance: once; d_gene: -; CDR3aa: CASSLAWGSGNTIYF; CDR3nt: TGTGCCAGCAGTTTAGCGTGGGGCTCTGGAAACACCATATATTTT
j_gene: TRBJ1-4; v_gene: TRBV7-2; abundance: few; d_gene: TRBD1; CDR3aa: CASSTGVNEKLFF; CDR3nt: TGTGCCAGCAGCACAGGGGTTAACGAAAAACTGTTTTTT
j_gene: TRBJ2-1; v_gene: TRBV7-2; abundance: -; d_gene: TRBD2; CDR3aa: CASSLDPSGNYNEQFF; CDR3nt: TGTGCCAGCAGCTTAGATCCTAGCGGTAATTACAATGAGCAGTTCTTC
j_gene: TRBJ2-2; v_gene: TRBV2; abundance: -; d_gene: -; CDR3aa: CASIEGRVNTGELFF; CDR3nt: TGTGCCAGCATCGAAGGAAGGGTGAACACCGGGGAGCTGTTTTTT
j_gene: TRBJ2-2; v_gene: TRBV7-9; abundance: -; d_gene: -; CDR3aa: CASSLWVRGTTGELFF; CDR3nt: TGTGCCAGCAGCTTATGGGTTCGCGGTACCACCGGGGAGCTGTTTTTT
j_gene: TRBJ2-3; v_gene: TRBV5-4; abundance: -; d_gene: -; CDR3aa: CASSPSIGTDTQYF; CDR3nt: TGTGCCAGCAGCCCCTCGATTGGCACAGATACGCAGTATTTT